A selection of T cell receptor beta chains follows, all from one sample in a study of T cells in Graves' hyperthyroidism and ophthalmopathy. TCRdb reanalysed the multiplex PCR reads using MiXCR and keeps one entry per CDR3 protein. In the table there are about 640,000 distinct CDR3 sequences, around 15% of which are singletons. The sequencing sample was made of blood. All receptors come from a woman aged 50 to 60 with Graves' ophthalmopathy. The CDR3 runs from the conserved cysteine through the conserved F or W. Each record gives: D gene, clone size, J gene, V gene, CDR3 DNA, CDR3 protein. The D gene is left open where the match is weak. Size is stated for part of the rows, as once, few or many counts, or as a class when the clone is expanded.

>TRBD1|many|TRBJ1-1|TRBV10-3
TGTGCCATCACCACAGGGGGTAGCACTGAAGCTTTCTTT
CAITTGGSTEAFF
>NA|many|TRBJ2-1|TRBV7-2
TGTGCCGTGGGCCGCGAGCAGTTCTTC
CAVGREQFF
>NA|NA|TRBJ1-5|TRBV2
TGTGCCAGCAGGGGACCCGGTAGCTACCCTGACAATCAGCCCCAGCATTTT
CASRGPGSYPDNQPQHF
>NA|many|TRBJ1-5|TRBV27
TGTGCCAGCAATCCCGGAGGGCGCAATCAGCCCCAGCATTTT
CASNPGGRNQPQHF
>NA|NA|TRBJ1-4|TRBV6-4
TGTGCCAGCAGTACACAGAGAAGGGAAGAAAAACTGTTTTTT
CASSTQRREEKLFF
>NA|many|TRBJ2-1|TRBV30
TGTGCCTGGAGTATAACCATAGACTTTAATGAGCAGTTCTTC
CAWSITIDFNEQFF
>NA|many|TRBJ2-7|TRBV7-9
TGTGCCAGCAGCTTTAGCCGGGAATTAGTCTACGAGCAGTACTTC
CASSFSRELVYEQYF
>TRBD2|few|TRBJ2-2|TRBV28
TGTGCCAGCAGTTCCCGACTAGCGGGAGGGCCCTTCGGGGAGCTGTTTTTT
CASSSRLAGGPFGELFF
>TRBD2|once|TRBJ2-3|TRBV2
TGTGCCAGCAGCGGTGAACTAGCGGGAGGGGGGAGCACAGATACGCAGTATTTT
CASSGELAGGGSTDTQYF
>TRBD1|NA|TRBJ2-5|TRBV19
TGTGCCAGTAGTACCAGACAGGGACGAGAGACCCAGTACTTC
CASSTRQGRETQYF
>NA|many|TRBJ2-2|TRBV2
TGTGCCAGGGGAAACGGCGGGGAGCTGTTTTTT
CARGNGGELFF
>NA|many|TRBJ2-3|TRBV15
TGTGCCACCAGCCCCCCGAGGGGGGATACGCAGTATTTT
CATSPPRGDTQYF
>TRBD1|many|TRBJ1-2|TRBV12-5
TGTGCTAGTGGTTTGGTACCGGGGGCCGGGACAGGTTTGGTAGGAGGCTATGGCTACACCTTC
CASGLVPGAGTGLVGGYGYTF
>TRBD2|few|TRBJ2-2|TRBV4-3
TGCGCCAGCAGCCAAGATTATGCTAGCGGGAGTTCGTACACCGGGGAGCTGTTTTTT
CASSQDYASGSSYTGELFF
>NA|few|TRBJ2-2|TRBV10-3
TGTGCCATCAGTGAGTCTGGGGGCCAGAACACCGGGGAGCTGTTTTTT
CAISESGGQNTGELFF
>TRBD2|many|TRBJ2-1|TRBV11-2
TGTGCCAGCAGCTTAGTTGGTAGTAGCGGGACTTACAATGAGCAGTTCTTC
CASSLVGSSGTYNEQFF
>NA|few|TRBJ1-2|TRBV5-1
TGCGCCAGCAGTGAAGAGGGGACTATGGGCTACACCTTC
CASSEEGTMGYTF
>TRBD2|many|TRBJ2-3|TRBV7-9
TGTGCCAGCAGCCCCACACGGACTAGCGACCACACAGATACGCAGTATTTT
CASSPTRTSDHTDTQYF
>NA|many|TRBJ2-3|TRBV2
TGTGCCAGCAGTCTCTCCCGACAGGGCACAGATACGCAGTATTTT
CASSLSRQGTDTQYF
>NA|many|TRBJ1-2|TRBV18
TGTGCCAGCTCACCCCCATCCTCTACGGCCGGGGGTGGAGGCTACACCTTC
CASSPPSSTAGGGGYTF
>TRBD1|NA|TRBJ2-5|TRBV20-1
TGCAGTGCTAGAGGGGGACAGGGGGGGCTTGAGACCCAGTACTTC
CSARGGQGGLETQYF
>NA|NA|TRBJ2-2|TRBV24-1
TGTGCCACCAGTGATTTCTCAGGGACCCCGGGGGAGCTGTTTTTT
CATSDFSGTPGELFF
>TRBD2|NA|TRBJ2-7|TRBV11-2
TGTGCCAGCAGCTCCCCCCTTCTAGCGGGAGCCCCAGGCGAGCAGTACTTC
CASSSPLLAGAPGEQYF
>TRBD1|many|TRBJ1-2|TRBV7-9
TGTGCCAGCAGCTTAGCGCAGGGGGACTATGGCTACACCTTC
CASSLAQGDYGYTF
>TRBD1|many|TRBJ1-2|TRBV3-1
TGTGCCAGCAGCCAAGGTTGGACAGGGTATGGCTACACCTTC
CASSQGWTGYGYTF
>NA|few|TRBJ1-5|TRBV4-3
TGCGCCAGCAGCCAAGAAAGTCCAGATCAGCCCCAGCATTTT
CASSQESPDQPQHF
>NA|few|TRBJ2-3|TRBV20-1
TGCAGTGCTAGAGGGCGGGGTGCGATTAAAGCCGTTGGCACAGATATGCAGTATTTT
CSARGRGAIKAVGTDMQYF
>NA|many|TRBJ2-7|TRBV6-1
TGTGCCAGCAGTGAAGCTTGGAGCGGGTATTACGAGCAGTACTTC
CASSEAWSGYYEQYF
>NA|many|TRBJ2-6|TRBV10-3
TGTGCCATCAGTGAGAAAAGCTCTGGGGCCAACGTCCTGACTTTC
CAISEKSSGANVLTF
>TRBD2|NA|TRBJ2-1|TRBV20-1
TGCAGTGCTAGCCTCGGGACTAGCGGGAGCAATGAGCAGTTCTTC
CSASLGTSGSNEQFF
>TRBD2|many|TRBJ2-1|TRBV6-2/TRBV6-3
TGTGCCAGCAGTCCTGGACTAGCGGGAGAGCAGTTCTTC
CASSPGLAGEQFF
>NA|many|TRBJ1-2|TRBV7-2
TGTGCCAGCAGCCGAGGCCAGGGTAGCTATGGCTACACCTTC
CASSRGQGSYGYTF
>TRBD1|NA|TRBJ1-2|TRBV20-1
TGCAGTGCTAGGCTCCAGACCGGGACAGGAAGTCACTACACCTTC
CSARLQTGTGSHYTF
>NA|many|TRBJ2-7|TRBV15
TGTGCCACCAGCAGAGCGGGCACAGTTTACTCCTACGAGCAGTACTTC
CATSRAGTVYSYEQYF
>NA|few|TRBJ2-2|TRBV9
TGTGCCAGCAGCGCCGAGGGGGGGGCCACCGGGGAGCTGTTTTTT
CASSAEGGATGELFF
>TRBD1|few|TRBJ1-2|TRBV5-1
TGCGCCAGCAGCACGGGGACAGCCACTAACTATGGCTACACCTTC
CASSTGTATNYGYTF
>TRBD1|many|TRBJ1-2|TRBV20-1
TGCAGTGCTCCGGACAGGGGAGATGGCTACACCTTC
CSAPDRGDGYTF
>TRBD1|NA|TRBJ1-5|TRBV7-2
TGTGCCAGCAGCTTAGTAAGGGACAGCCGATGGCCCCAGCATTTT
CASSLVRDSRWPQHF
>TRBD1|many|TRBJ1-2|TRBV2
TGTGCCAGCAGTGAGGGACAGGGAGGTGGCTACACCTTC
CASSEGQGGGYTF
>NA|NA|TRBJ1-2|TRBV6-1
TGTGCCAGCAAAAAATCGGTGGGGTATGGCTACACCTTC
CASKKSVGYGYTF
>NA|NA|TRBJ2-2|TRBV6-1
TGTGCCAGCAGGGAGGGGGCGAACACCGGGGAGCTGTTTTTT
CASREGANTGELFF
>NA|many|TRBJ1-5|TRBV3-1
TGTGCCAGCAGCCAAGACGGCCAGGGCCACAATCAGCCCCAGCATTTT
CASSQDGQGHNQPQHF
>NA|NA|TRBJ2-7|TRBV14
TGTGTCAGCAGCCGGGGACTTTGGTCCTACGAGCAGTACTTC
CVSSRGLWSYEQYF
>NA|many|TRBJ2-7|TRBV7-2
TGTGCCAGCAGCCCCCCTGGCGGCCCCTACGAGCAGTACTTC
CASSPPGGPYEQYF